A single sample gave rise to the 31 T cell receptor beta chains below, sequenced in a study of cytomegalovirus exposure and HLA in healthy donors (dated by TCRdb to the late 2010s). The method was the immunoSEQ multiplex PCR assay. The multiplex PCR relied on a mix of 60 forward primers for TCR Vbeta segments and 13 reverse primers for TCR Jbeta segments. In its TCRdb copy, this immuneACCESS table keeps in-frame sequences only and misses some clones. Where compared with another copy, unresolved V genes explain less than half of these, and the others have no known cause. In all, the sample holds 150,000 to 200,000 clones, and roughly 80% of those were seen once. Jointly, the top ten make up about 1.7% of the sample. The sample consisted of PBMCs. The receptors originated from a woman younger than 35 in good health and CMV-seronegative.

This clone was detected only a few times. V usage is TRBV27 and J usage is TRBJ1-3, with 7 bases identical to TRBD1. After removal of 5 bases from V and 3 bases from J, the junction contained 4 bases not matched to a gene. The CDR3 covers 14 residues. The germline CDR1 and CDR2 sequences are MNHEY and SMNVEV (reference sequence). In DNA form, the CDR3 reads TGTGCCAGCAGTCCACAGGGGTATGGAAACACCATATATTTT. It specifies CASSPQGYGNTIYF.

The rearrangement links TRBV18 to TRBJ2-1; TRBD2 matches 9 bases. After removal of 2 bases from V and 1 base from J, the junction contained 3 bases not matched to a gene. This CDR3 contains 16 residues. Germline V gene lookup returns CDR1 KGHSH and CDR2 LQKENI. CDR3 sequence (DNA): TGTGCCAGCTCACCAGGGACTAGCCGATCCTACAATGAGCAGTTCTTC. Translation: CASSPGTSRSYNEQFF. Full variable domain (missing parts from reference TRBV18 and TRBJ2-1): NAGVMQNPRHLVRRRGQEARLRCSPMKGHSHVYWYRQLPEEGLKFMVYLQKENIIDESGMPKERFSAEFPKEGPSILRIQQVVRGDSAAYFCASSPGTSRSYNEQFFGPGTRLTVL.

The chain has TRBV25-1 and TRBJ2-1; 10 bases match TRBD1. The CDR3 sequence is 14 residues long. The V gene's germline CDR1 is MGHDK and CDR2 SYGVNS. V shed 4 bases, J shed 6 bases, and the junction held 3 bases outside the gene matches. For the CDR3, the DNA is TGTGCCAGCAGTGGGACAGGGGGGGGCAATGAGCAGTTCTTC. Amino acids: CASSGTGGGNEQFF.

This chain connects TRBV11-2 to TRBJ2-3; 11 bases map to TRBD2. The length of the CDR3 is 18 residues. Germline CDR1 and CDR2: SGHAT and FQNNGV. J lost 2 bases, V lost 5 bases, and 12 bases had no gene match. The CDR3 here is CASSELPGLADDTDTQYF. CDR3 nucleotide sequence: TGTGCCAGCAGCGAGCTACCGGGACTAGCGGATGACACAGATACGCAGTATTTT.

This chain links TRBV7-9 with TRBJ2-7; no clear D gene. The CDR3 is made up of 13 amino acids. Trimming shortened V by 1 base and J by 3 bases, and 7 bases separated the two germline ends. Germline loops: CDR1 SEHNR, CDR2 FQNEAQ (reference sequence). The CDR3 loop is CASSLVENYEQYF. Here the CDR3 DNA reads TGTGCCAGCAGCTTAGTGGAGAACTACGAGCAGTACTTC.

This clone has a single count. The V call is TRBV28, the J call TRBJ2-7; 9 positions agree with TRBD1. The length of the CDR3 is 15 residues. The V and J ends lost 1 base and 4 bases, in that order; junction bases with no gene match: 5. The germline CDR1 and CDR2 sequences are MDHEN and SYDVKM. The CDR3 sequence: CASSLLGQGQYEQYF. The CDR3 region has the DNA TGTGCCAGCAGTTTATTAGGACAGGGGCAATACGAGCAGTACTTC. Filled out from reference TRBV28 and TRBJ2-7, the complete variable domain reads DVKVTQSSRYLVKRTGEKVFLECVQDMDHENMFWYRQDPGLGLRLIYFSYDVKMKEKGDIPEGYSVSREKKERFSLILESASTNQTSMYLCASSLLGQGQYEQYFGPGTRLTVT.

This chain uses TRBV27 with TRBJ2-2; TRBD2 matches 8 bases. Losses at the gene ends were 5 bases for V and 4 bases for J; bases not matched to a gene: 9. This CDR3 spans 16 amino acids. Germline CDR1 reads MNHEY; CDR2 reads SMNVEV (reference sequence). DNA of the CDR3: TGTGCCAGCAGTCAATACAGCGGGAGTTTCACCGGGGAGCTGTTTTTT. Its protein product is CASSQYSGSFTGELFF.

The chain has TRBV11-3 and TRBJ2-5; D is possibly TRBD2 (5 bases). Germline CDR1 and CDR2: SGHNT and YENEEA. The V end was cut by 1 base, the J end by 4 bases, with 16 bases between. The CDR3 has 16 amino acids. The CDR3 is CASSLGLRSEVETQYF. In DNA form, the CDR3 reads TGTGCCAGCAGCTTAGGACTGCGGTCGGAGGTAGAGACCCAGTACTTC.

This rearrangement joins TRBV11-2 to TRBJ2-7; 10 nucleotides line up with TRBD1. CDR1 is SGHAT, CDR2 FQNNGV, per germline. The CDR3 spans 14 residues. With V trimmed by 6 bases and J by 3 bases, 5 bases remained unmatched. CDR3 sequence reads: CASSRTGGYYEQYF. The CDR3 DNA sequence: TGTGCCAGCAGTCGGACAGGGGGATACTACGAGCAGTACTTC.

The V call is TRBV7-9, the J call TRBJ2-2; 7 bases fit TRBD1. The J segment lost 6 bases and the V segment lost 0 bases, leaving 10 bases of the junction unmatched. CDR1 is SEHNR and CDR2 is FQNEAQ in the germline V gene (reference sequence). CDR3 size: 17 residues. CDR3 in amino acids: CASSLADRGLVAGELFF. In nucleotides, the CDR3 is TGTGCCAGCAGCTTAGCCGATAGGGGGCTTGTCGCCGGGGAGCTGTTTTTT.

The chain links TRBV19 to TRBJ2-1; 8 bases match TRBD2. The V and J ends lost 4 bases and 9 bases, in that order; junction bases with no gene match: 8. Germline assignment: CDR1 LNHDA and CDR2 SQIVND (reference sequence). The CDR3 is 14 amino acids. For the CDR3, the DNA is TGTGCCAGTAGTAACGCCGGGGGGGGGAGTGAGCAGTTCTTC. Translated, it gives CASSNAGGGSEQFF.

The rearrangement links TRBV28 to TRBJ2-2; the match to TRBD2 covers 8 bases. The CDR3 extends over 16 amino acids. The germline CDR1 and CDR2 sequences are MDHEN and SYDVKM. The V and J ends lost 5 bases and 0 bases, in that order; junction bases with no gene match: 5. This CDR3 reads CASSSLGLANTGELFF. The CDR3 coding sequence is TGTGCCAGCAGTAGTTTGGGACTAGCGAACACCGGGGAGCTGTTTTTT.

Note on this clone: Distinct nucleotide sequences in the sample also encode this CDR3. The chain uses TRBV11-2 and TRBJ1-1; no reliable D call. CDR1 and CDR2 from the germline V gene are SGHAT and FQNNGV. The CDR3 runs to 13 residues. Trimming left V 1 base short and J 1 base short, with 4 bases between. The chain's CDR3 is CASSLGGNTEAFF. CDR3 nucleotide sequence: TGTGCCAGCAGCTTAGGAGGGAACACTGAAGCTTTCTTT.

This chain uses TRBV30 with TRBJ2-2; no firm D call. Trimming shortened V by 0 bases and J by 1 base, and 3 bases separated the two germline ends. This CDR3 has 13 amino acids. CDR1 is GTSNPN, CDR2 SVGIG, per germline (reference sequence). This CDR3 is CAWSVLNTGELFF. For the CDR3, the DNA is TGTGCCTGGAGTGTACTGAACACCGGGGAGCTGTTTTTT.

The V call is TRBV11-2, the J call TRBJ1-1, with 7 bases aligning to TRBD1. Germline CDR1 and CDR2: SGHAT and FQNNGV. The ends lost 0 bases at V and 4 bases at J; junction bases unmatched: 8. This CDR3 contains 16 residues. CDR3 sequence reads: CASSLEGRGVGTEAFF. The DNA for the CDR3 is TGTGCCAGCAGCTTAGAGGGCAGGGGGGTGGGCACTGAAGCTTTCTTT.

The chain recombines TRBV7-9 with TRBJ2-1; 8 nucleotides match TRBD2. The CDR3 loop spans 15 amino acids. Germline-derived CDR1 and CDR2 are SEHNR and FQNEAQ (reference sequence). V was clipped by 2 bases and J by 5 bases; unmatched bases: 5. The CDR3, as DNA: TGTGCCAGCAGCTTAAGCGGGAGCGTAAACAATGAGCAGTTCTTC. This codes for CASSLSGSVNNEQFF. Full variable domain (remainder filled in from reference TRBV7-9 and TRBJ2-1): DTGVSQNPRHKITKRGQNVTFRCDPISEHNRLYWYRQTLGQGPEFLTYFQNEAQLEKSRLLSDRFSAERPKGSFSTLEIQRTEQGDSAMYLCASSLSGSVNNEQFFGPGTRLTVL.

The rearrangement joins TRBV6-1 to TRBJ1-1, with D possibly being TRBD1 (5 bases). Germline CDR1 reads MNHNS; CDR2 reads SASEGT. V lost 2 bases to trimming and J lost 4 bases, with 17 bases between them. This CDR3 has 16 amino acids. The CDR3 here is CASSERGDRSRTEAFF. The CDR3 bases are TGTGCCAGCAGTGAAAGGGGCGACCGGAGTCGCACTGAAGCTTTCTTT.

A remark on this clone: Other DNA sequences from this sample encode an identical CDR3 as well. The V call is TRBV19, the J call TRBJ2-3; tentatively, D is TRBD2 (6 bases). Trimming removed 0 bases at V and 3 bases at J, with 7 bases between. The germline V gene has CDR1 LNHDA and CDR2 SQIVND (reference sequence). The CDR3 totals 14 residues. The CDR3 DNA reads TGTGCCAGTAGTATAGATCGGGGGACAGATACGCAGTATTTT. This codes for CASSIDRGTDTQYF.

The chain couples TRBV4-2 to TRBJ2-7; D is possibly TRBD1 (6 bases). In germline, CDR1 is LGHNA, CDR2 YNFKEQ. Between the trimmed V and J ends, which lost 3 bases and 0 bases, there was a span of 18 bases. CDR3 size: 17 residues. CDR3 nucleotides: TGTGCCAGCAGCCACCCATCGCCGGACAGAAGCTCCTACGAGCAGTACTTC. Amino acids: CASSHPSPDRSSYEQYF.

J is TRBJ1-1 and V is TRBV2, with 10 positions matching TRBD1. CDR3 length: 16 amino acids. Germline CDR1 and CDR2: SNHLY and FYNNEI. Trimming cost V 0 bases and J 10 bases; bases outside gene matches: 11. In DNA, the CDR3 is TGTGCCAGCAGTGAAGCGCTTCGGACAGGGGGAAACGTAGCTTTCTTT. It translates to CASSEALRTGGNVAFF.

This chain connects TRBV28 to TRBJ2-1, with TRBD1 matching 8 bases. The germline V gene has CDR1 MDHEN and CDR2 SYDVKM. With 6 bases clipped from V and 10 bases from J, the junction kept 11 bases outside the gene matches. This CDR3 contains 14 residues. The CDR3 DNA sequence: TGTGCCAGCAGGGAAAGGACAGGGTCGGGCGAGCAGTTCTTC. This gives the protein CASRERTGSGEQFF.

This chain uses TRBV10-3 with TRBJ2-7; 8 bases match TRBD2. The germline CDR1 and CDR2 sequences are ENHRY and SYGVKD. V shed 4 bases, J shed 4 bases, and the junction held 6 bases outside the gene matches. The CDR3 loop spans 14 amino acids. CDR3 in amino acids: CAISAVAGTYEQYF. Written as DNA, the CDR3 is TGTGCCATCAGTGCGGTAGCGGGAACTTACGAGCAGTACTTC.

This clone has just one count. This sequence joins TRBV4-3 and TRBJ2-6, with D possibly TRBD2 on 6 matching bases. From germline, CDR1 is LGHNA and CDR2 YSLEER. V lost 0 bases and J 4 bases, leaving 16 bases between the germline ends. The CDR3 runs to 18 residues. This CDR3 is CASSQDLGGSTGANVLTF. The CDR3 region has the DNA TGCGCCAGCAGCCAAGACCTTGGGGGGTCCACCGGGGCCAACGTCCTGACTTTC.

The V and J genes are TRBV9 and TRBJ1-2, with TRBD1 matching over 8 bases. Germline trimming cut 6 bases from V and 6 bases from J; bases unmatched to any gene: 10. The CDR3 is made up of 14 amino acids. The germline gives CDR1 SGDLS, CDR2 YYNGEE. CDR3 residues: CASTGQGIGDGYTF. The CDR3 DNA reads as TGTGCCAGCACCGGACAGGGTATAGGGGATGGCTACACCTTC.

The chain uses TRBV5-1 and TRBJ2-6; 9 bases line up with TRBD1. The CDR3 totals 20 residues. The V gene end was trimmed by 0 bases and the J gene end by 2 bases; junction bases not matched to a gene: 12. The germline gives CDR1 SGHRS, CDR2 YFSETQ. Written as DNA, the CDR3 is TGCGCCAGCAGCTTGGGCCCATCGGGACAGGGTATGACTGGGGCCAACGTCCTGACTTTC. Residues: CASSLGPSGQGMTGANVLTF.

CDR3 DNA sequence: TGCGCCAGCAGCCAAGATGAGGGGGGGCGGAGTCCCTCCTACAATGAGCAGTTCTTC. Protein sequence: CASSQDEGGRSPSYNEQFF. This sequence joins TRBV4-1 and TRBJ2-1, with a tentative D call TRBD2 (7 bases). This CDR3 comprises 19 residues. V dropped 0 bases and J dropped 0 bases, with 18 bases sitting between them. Germline CDR1 MGHRA, CDR2 YSYEKL.

The chain has TRBV6-6 and TRBJ2-1; D might be TRBD2 (6 bases). The V and J ends lost 2 bases and 3 bases respectively, with 11 bases between them. This CDR3 is 15 amino acids long. CDR1 MNHNY and CDR2 SVGAGI come from the germline V gene (reference sequence). Here the CDR3 reads CASSYQPGLYNEQFF. DNA of the CDR3: TGTGCCAGCAGTTACCAACCGGGACTCTACAATGAGCAGTTCTTC.

The rearrangement uses TRBV6-6 and TRBJ1-3; TRBD1 matches at 8 bases. Germline assignment: CDR1 MNHNY and CDR2 SVGAGI (reference sequence). CDR3 length: 14 amino acids. J was trimmed by 1 base and V by 6 bases; bases with no gene match: 2. The CDR3 loop reads CASSNRGSGNTIYF. DNA of the CDR3: TGTGCCAGCAGCAACAGGGGGTCTGGAAACACCATATATTTT.

The chain recombines TRBV5-1 with TRBJ2-1, with TRBD2 matching 9 bases. V gave up 0 bases and J gave up 10 bases; unmatched junction bases: 8. Germline V gives CDR1 SGHRS, CDR2 YFSETQ. The CDR3 consists of 15 residues. The CDR3 DNA follows: TGCGCCAGCAGCTTGGGAGCGGGGGGTTTTCGGGAGCAGTTCTTC. It is translated as CASSLGAGGFREQFF.

The chain joins TRBV5-6 to TRBJ2-7; 7 positions agree with TRBD1. Germline CDR1 reads SGHDT; CDR2 reads YYEEEE. The V segment lost 3 bases and the J segment 2 bases; nucleotides outside the gene matches: 5. The length of the CDR3 is 14 residues. The DNA of the CDR3 is TGTGCCAGCAGCTGGTCAGGGGGTCCCTACGAGCAGTACGTC. Encoded protein: CASSWSGGPYEQYV.

The gene calls are TRBV29-1 and TRBJ2-3; 7 bases align to TRBD1. The ends lost 1 base at V and 2 bases at J; junction bases unmatched: 3. The CDR3 runs 14 residues. Per the germline V gene, CDR1 is SQVTM and CDR2 is ANQGSEA. CDR3 in DNA: TGCAGCGTTGAAGGACAGGGAACCACAGATACGCAGTATTTT. Translating it yields CSVEGQGTTDTQYF.